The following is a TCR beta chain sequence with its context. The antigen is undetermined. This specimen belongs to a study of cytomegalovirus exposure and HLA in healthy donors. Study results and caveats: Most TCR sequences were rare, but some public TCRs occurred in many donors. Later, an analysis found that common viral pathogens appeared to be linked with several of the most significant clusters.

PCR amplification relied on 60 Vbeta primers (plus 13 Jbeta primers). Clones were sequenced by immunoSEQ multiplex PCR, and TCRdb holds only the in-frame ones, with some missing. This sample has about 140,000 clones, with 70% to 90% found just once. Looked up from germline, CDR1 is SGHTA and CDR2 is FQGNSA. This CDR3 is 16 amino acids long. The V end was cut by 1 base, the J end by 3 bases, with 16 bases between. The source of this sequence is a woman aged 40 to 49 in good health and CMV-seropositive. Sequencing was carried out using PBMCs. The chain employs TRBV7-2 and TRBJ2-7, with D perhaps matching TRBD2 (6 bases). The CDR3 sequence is CASSLVGGRGNYEQYF. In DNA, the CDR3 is TGTGCCAGCAGCTTAGTGGGAGGAAGGGGAAACTACGAGCAGTACTTC.